The text below deals with one T cell receptor beta chain. Here immunoSEQ multiplex PCR was the method, and the copy in TCRdb shows in-frame clones only, minus some. The profile covers roughly 330,000 clones, with around nine tenths appearing a single time and under 6% taken by the ten largest. Participants had their cohort set by participant-reported clinical history. Two negative PCRs, clearance, or symptom resolution were required of recovered Cohort 3 donors. The source of the sample is a study of blood T cell repertoires in COVID-19. About the research overall: Collection of acute and convalescent COVID-19 samples took place in the United States, Italy and Spain.

The junction had 3 bases not matched to a gene; V was cut back by 1 base and J by 4 bases. In germline, CDR1 is SGHVS, CDR2 FQNEAQ. The CDR3 loop spans 15 amino acids. The chain is built from TRBV7-8 and TRBJ2-1, with TRBD1 matching over 8 bases. This TCR came from a man younger than 45 who had recovered from COVID-19. Sequencing was performed on PBMCs or T cells enriched from blood (not recorded which). The CDR3 protein is CASSLVQGAYNEQFF. As DNA, the CDR3 is TGTGCCAGCAGCTTAGTTCAGGGGGCATACAATGAGCAGTTCTTC. The variable domain in full, completed from reference TRBV7-8 and TRBJ2-1, reads GAGVSQSPRYKVAKRGQDVALRCDPISGHVSLFWYQQALGQGPEFLTYFQNEAQLDKSGLPSDRFFAERPEGSVSTLKIQRTQQEDSAVYLCASSLVQGAYNEQFFGPGTRLTVL.